The clone carrying this T cell receptor (beta chain) has a handful of counts. With a J-beta primer mix and a sample-barcoded 5' primer, a second PCR ran about 7 to 11 cycles. TCRdb redid the calling of the 5' RACE reads with MiXCR, one entry per CDR3 protein. Counted here are about 780,000 distinct CDR3 sequences, around half occurring once; the ten biggest clones make up about a sixth. The data are from a study of blood T cells in healthy people across ages. Total RNA, at least 5.5 micrograms per sample, was extracted from PBMCs. After removal of 3 bases from V and 0 bases from J, the junction contained 13 bases not matched to a gene. The CDR3 contains 20 residues.

Sequenced material: blood. This chain uses TRBV12-3 or TRBV12-4 with TRBJ2-4; the match to TRBD2 covers 11 bases. The clonotype originates from an elderly man in good health. The CDR3 reads CASSFVILAGGRQAKNIQYF. As DNA, the CDR3 is TGTGCCAGCAGTTTCGTCATCCTAGCGGGGGGCCGGCAAGCCAAAAACATTCAGTACTTC.